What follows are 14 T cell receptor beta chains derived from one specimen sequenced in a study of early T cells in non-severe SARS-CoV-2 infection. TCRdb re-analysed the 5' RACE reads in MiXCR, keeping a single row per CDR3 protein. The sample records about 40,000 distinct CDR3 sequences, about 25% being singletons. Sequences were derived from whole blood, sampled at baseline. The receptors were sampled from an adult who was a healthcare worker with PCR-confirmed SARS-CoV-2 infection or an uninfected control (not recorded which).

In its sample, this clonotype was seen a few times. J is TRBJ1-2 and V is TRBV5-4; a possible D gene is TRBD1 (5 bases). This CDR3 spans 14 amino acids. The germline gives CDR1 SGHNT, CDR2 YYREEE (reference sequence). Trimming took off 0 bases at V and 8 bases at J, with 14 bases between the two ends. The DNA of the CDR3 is TGTGCCAGCAGCTTGGCAGGGTATGTCGTCGGCTACACCTTC. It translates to CASSLAGYVVGYTF.

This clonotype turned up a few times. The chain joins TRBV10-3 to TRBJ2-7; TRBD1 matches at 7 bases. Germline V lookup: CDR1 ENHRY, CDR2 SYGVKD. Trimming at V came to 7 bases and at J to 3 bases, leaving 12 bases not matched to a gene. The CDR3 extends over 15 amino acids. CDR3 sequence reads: CAIKGGDRPHYEQYF. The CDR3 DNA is TGTGCCATCAAAGGGGGCGACAGACCCCACTACGAGCAGTACTTC.

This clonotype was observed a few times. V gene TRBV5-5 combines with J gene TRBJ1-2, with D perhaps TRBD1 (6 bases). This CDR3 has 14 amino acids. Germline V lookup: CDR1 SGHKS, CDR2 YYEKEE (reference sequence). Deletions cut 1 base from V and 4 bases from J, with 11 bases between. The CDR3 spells CASSLTGSFYGYTF. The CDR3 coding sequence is TGTGCCAGCAGCTTGACAGGGAGCTTCTATGGCTACACCTTC.

This chain's CDR3 is CASSGIGLADEQFF. The CDR3, as DNA: TGCGCCAGCAGTGGGATAGGACTAGCCGATGAGCAGTTCTTC. The chain uses TRBV10-1 and TRBJ2-1; TRBD2 agrees at 8 bases. The CDR3 is 14 amino acids. The J segment lost 8 bases and the V segment lost 4 bases, leaving 7 bases of the junction unmatched. In germline, CDR1 is WNHNN, CDR2 SYGVQD (reference sequence).

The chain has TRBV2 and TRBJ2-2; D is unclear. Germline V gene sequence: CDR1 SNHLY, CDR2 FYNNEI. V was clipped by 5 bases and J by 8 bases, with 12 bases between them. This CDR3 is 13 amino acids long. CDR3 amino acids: CASSILLSGELFF. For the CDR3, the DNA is TGTGCCAGCAGTATCCTGCTCTCGGGGGAGCTGTTTTTT.

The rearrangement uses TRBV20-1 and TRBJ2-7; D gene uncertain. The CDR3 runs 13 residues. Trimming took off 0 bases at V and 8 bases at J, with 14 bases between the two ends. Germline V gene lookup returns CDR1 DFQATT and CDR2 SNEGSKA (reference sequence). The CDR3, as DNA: TGCAGTGCTAGAGAAAGGGATGTTGGAAAGCAGTACTTC. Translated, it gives CSARERDVGKQYF.

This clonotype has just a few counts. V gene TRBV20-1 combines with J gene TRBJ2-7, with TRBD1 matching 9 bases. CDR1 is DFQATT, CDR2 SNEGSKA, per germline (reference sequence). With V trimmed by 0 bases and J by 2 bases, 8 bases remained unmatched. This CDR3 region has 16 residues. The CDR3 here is CSARDVLGQGAYEQYF. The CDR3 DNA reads TGCAGTGCTAGAGATGTATTGGGACAGGGTGCCTACGAGCAGTACTTC.

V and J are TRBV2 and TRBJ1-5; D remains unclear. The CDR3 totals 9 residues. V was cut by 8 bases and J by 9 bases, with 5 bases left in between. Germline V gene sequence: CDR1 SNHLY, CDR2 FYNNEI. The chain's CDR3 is CASSRPQHF. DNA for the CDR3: TGTGCCAGCTCCCGGCCCCAGCATTTT.

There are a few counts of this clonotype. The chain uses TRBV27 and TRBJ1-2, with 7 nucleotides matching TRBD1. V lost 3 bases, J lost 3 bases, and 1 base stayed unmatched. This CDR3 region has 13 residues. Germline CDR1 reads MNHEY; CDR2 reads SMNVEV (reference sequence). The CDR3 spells CASSFTGDYGYTF. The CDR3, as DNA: TGTGCCAGCAGTTTTACAGGGGACTATGGCTACACCTTC.

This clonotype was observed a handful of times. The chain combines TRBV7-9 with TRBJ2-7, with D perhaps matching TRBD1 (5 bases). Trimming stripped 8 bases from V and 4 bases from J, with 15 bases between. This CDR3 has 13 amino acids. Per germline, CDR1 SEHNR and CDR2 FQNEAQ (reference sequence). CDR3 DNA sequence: TGTGCCAGCGGACGCTCAGGGTTTTACGAGCAGTACTTC. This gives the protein CASGRSGFYEQYF.

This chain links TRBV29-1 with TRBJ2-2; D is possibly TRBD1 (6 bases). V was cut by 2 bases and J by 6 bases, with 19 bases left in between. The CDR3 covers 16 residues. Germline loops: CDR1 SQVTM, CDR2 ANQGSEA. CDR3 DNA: TGCAGCGTTGAATCCCACGACAGGACAATGTCCGGGGAGCTGTTTTTT. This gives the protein CSVESHDRTMSGELFF.

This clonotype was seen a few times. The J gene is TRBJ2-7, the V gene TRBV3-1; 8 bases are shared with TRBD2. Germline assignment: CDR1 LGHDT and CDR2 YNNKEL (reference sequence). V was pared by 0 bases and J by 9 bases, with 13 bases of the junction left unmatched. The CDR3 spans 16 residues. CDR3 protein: CASSQEGGLALTVQYF. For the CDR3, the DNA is TGTGCCAGCAGCCAAGAGGGCGGACTAGCCTTAACGGTGCAGTACTTC.

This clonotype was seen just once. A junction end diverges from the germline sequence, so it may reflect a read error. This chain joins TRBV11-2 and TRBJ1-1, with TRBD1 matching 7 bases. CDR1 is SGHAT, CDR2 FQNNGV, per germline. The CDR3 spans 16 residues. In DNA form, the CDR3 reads TGTGCCAGCAGCCGGGGAGGGGGCTTCATGAACACTGAAGTTTTCTTT. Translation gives CASSRGGGFMNTEVFF.

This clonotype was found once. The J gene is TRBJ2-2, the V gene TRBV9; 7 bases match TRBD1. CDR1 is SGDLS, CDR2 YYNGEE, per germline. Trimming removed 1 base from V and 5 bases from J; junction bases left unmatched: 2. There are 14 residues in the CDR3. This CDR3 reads CASSVTGETGELFF. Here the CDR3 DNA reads TGTGCCAGCAGCGTAACAGGGGAAACCGGGGAGCTGTTTTTT.